This T cell receptor (beta chain) appears in the sequencing data of a study of cytomegalovirus exposure and HLA in healthy donors. At the level of the study: An analysis done earlier identified approximately 120 million unique TCR beta sequences from about 179 million T cells.

Findings and caveats of the study: A cluster of highly shared sequence variants was likely a sequencing artifact.

This CDR3 contains 15 residues. Germline-derived CDR1 and CDR2 are SGHRS and YFSETQ. Trimming stripped 0 bases from V and 8 bases from J, with 16 bases between. Of note for this clone: The antigen is undetermined.

The PCR contained 60 Vbeta and 13 Jbeta primers. Profiled with immunoSEQ multiplex PCR; TCRdb holds only in-frame clones, not every one. Among some 160,000 clones listed, approximately 86% were seen once. This clonotype was sampled from a woman between 18 and 29 years old in good health and CMV-seronegative. Source material: PBMCs. V gene TRBV5-1 combines with J gene TRBJ2-3, with D possibly being TRBD2 (6 bases). The CDR3 DNA reads TGCGCCAGCAGCTTGGCCGGGAAGGCGGGGAGTACGCAGTATTTT. Protein product: CASSLAGKAGSTQYF.